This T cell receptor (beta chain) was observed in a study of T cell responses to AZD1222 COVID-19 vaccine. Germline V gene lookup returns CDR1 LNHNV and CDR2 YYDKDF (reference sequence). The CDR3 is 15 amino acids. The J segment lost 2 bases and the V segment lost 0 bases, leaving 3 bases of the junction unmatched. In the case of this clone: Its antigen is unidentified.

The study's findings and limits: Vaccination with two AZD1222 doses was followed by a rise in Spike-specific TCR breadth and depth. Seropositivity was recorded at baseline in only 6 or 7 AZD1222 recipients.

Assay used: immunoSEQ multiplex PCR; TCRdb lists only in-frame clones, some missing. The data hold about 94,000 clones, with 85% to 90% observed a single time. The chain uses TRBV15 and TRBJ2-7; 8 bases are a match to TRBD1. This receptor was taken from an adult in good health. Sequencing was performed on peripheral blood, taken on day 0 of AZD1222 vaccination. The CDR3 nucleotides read TGTGCCACCAGCAGAGAACAGGGGGAGACCTACGAGCAGTACTTC. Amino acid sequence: CATSREQGETYEQYF.